This T cell receptor beta chain derives from a study of vaccination and CD4 T cells after COVID-19. Germline assignment: CDR1 SGDLS and CDR2 YYNGEE. The V end lost 4 bases, the J end lost 2 bases, and 14 bases lay between the germline ends. There are 15 residues in the CDR3. TCRdb re-analysed the PCR reads in MiXCR, keeping a single row per CDR3 protein. The sample records 20,000 or so distinct CDR3 sequences, approximately 60% being singletons. The chain is built from TRBV9 and TRBJ2-3; a weak D match, TRBD2 (5 bases). This sequence originates from a human donor who had recovered from COVID-19. The specimen comprised CD4+ T cells from blood, sampled after SARS-CoV-2 vaccination. The chain's CDR3 is CASSISEGLTDTQYF. The CDR3 DNA reads as TGTGCCAGCAGCATTAGCGAGGGCCTCACAGATACGCAGTATTTT.